The 11 T cell receptor beta chains below all came from one sample that was sequenced in a study of siplizumab effects on memory and regulatory T cells. Data came from immunoSEQ multiplex PCR; TCRdb stores just in-frame clones and leaves some out. Among about 50,000 clones listed, more than 75% were seen once. The sequenced material came from naive CD8+ T cells sorted from blood. The receptor set was obtained from a human donor in good health.

The chain joins TRBV27 to TRBJ1-2; D is perhaps TRBD1 (5 bases). V lost 5 bases and J lost 6, with 19 bases in between. Germline V gene sequence: CDR1 MNHEY, CDR2 SMNVEV (reference sequence). The CDR3 covers 15 residues. The CDR3 region has the DNA TGTGCCAGCAGTGGAATCGGGGGGGTATTAGATGGCTACACCTTC. Translating gives CASSGIGGVLDGYTF.

The chain has TRBV5-6 and TRBJ2-5, with D unresolved. The J call is in doubt because the DNA end fits TRBJ2-7 better. Germline CDR1 is SGHDT and CDR2 is YYEEEE. This CDR3 spans 18 amino acids. CDR3 region: CASSASLPSSGPFIEQYF. The CDR3 DNA sequence: TGTGCCAGCAGCGCCAGCCTCCCGTCGTCGGGCCCCTTTATCGAGCAGTACTTC.

The chain has TRBV19 and TRBJ2-2; tentatively, D is TRBD1 or TRBD2 (5 bases each). Trimming took off 1 base at V and 6 bases at J, with 6 bases between the two ends. The CDR3 is made up of 13 amino acids. CDR1 is LNHDA and CDR2 is SQIVND in the germline V gene (reference sequence). The CDR3 region has the DNA TGTGCCAGTAGTATAGCGGGACCCGGGGAGCTGTTTTTT. Translating gives CASSIAGPGELFF.

The chain couples TRBV4-1 to TRBJ2-3, with D tentatively TRBD2 (5 bases). V was clipped by 5 bases and J by 0 bases, with 6 bases between them. CDR1 MGHRA and CDR2 YSYEKL come from the germline V gene. The CDR3 totals 13 residues. The DNA of the CDR3 is TGCGCCAGCAGCTGGACTAGCACAGATACGCAGTATTTT. Translation: CASSWTSTDTQYF.

J is TRBJ2-7 and V is TRBV11-2; the match to TRBD1 covers 8 bases. J gave up 3 bases and V 3 bases, and 10 bases lay outside the gene matches. The CDR3 is 16 residues long. Germline V lookup: CDR1 SGHAT, CDR2 FQNNGV. The CDR3, as DNA: TGTGCCAGCAGCTTTGGACAGACAGGGGACCACTACGAGCAGTACTTC. Amino acids: CASSFGQTGDHYEQYF. Filled out from reference TRBV11-2 and TRBJ2-7, the complete variable domain reads EAGVAQSPRYKIIEKRQSVAFWCNPISGHATLYWYQQILGQGPKLLIQFQNNGVVDDSQLPKDRFSAERLKGVDSTLKIQPAKLEDSAVYLCASSFGQTGDHYEQYFGPGTRLTVT.

This clone has a single count. The V call is TRBV11-2, the J call TRBJ2-1; 8 positions agree with TRBD2. The CDR3 covers 17 residues. CDR1 and CDR2 (germline): SGHAT, FQNNGV. Trimming removed 4 bases from V and 5 bases from J; junction bases left unmatched: 13. In nucleotides, the CDR3 is TGTGCCAGCAGCTCACAGGCGGGACTAGGGGGAAACAATGAGCAGTTCTTC. Translated, it gives CASSSQAGLGGNNEQFF.

There are a few counts of this clone. The V call is TRBV4-1, the J call TRBJ2-7; D perhaps matches TRBD1 (7 bases). Deletions cut 4 bases from V and 2 bases from J, with 18 bases between. There are 16 residues in the CDR3. Germline CDR1 and CDR2: MGHRA and YSYEKL. The CDR3 spells CASSPTLQGGTYEQYF. The CDR3 DNA reads as TGCGCCAGCAGCCCCACTCTTCAGGGGGGCACCTACGAGCAGTACTTC.

The J gene is TRBJ1-5, the V gene TRBV19; a weak D match, TRBD1 (5 bases). The V gene's germline CDR1 is LNHDA and CDR2 SQIVND (reference sequence). V gave up 3 bases and J gave up 3 bases, with 9 bases separating them. CDR3 length equals 14 residues. In DNA form, the CDR3 reads TGTGCCAGTAGTATTTGGGGCTTCAATCAGCCCCAGCATTTT. Its translation is CASSIWGFNQPQHF.

The chain has TRBV5-1 and TRBJ2-1; possible D gene TRBD2, 5 bases. The CDR3 is 15 amino acids. Trimming removed 7 bases at V and 3 bases at J, with 17 bases between. Germline V gives CDR1 SGHRS, CDR2 YFSETQ. CDR3 sequence: CASSALASNYNEQFF. The CDR3, as DNA: TGCGCCAGCTCTGCCTTAGCGTCTAACTACAATGAGCAGTTCTTC.

Turning to this clone: Within the sample, other DNA sequences also encode this same CDR3. This sequence joins TRBV19 and TRBJ2-7; the match to TRBD2 covers 10 bases. The CDR3 has 14 residues. The trim removed 1 base at V and 3 bases at J, leaving 0 bases unmatched. Per germline, CDR1 LNHDA and CDR2 SQIVND (reference sequence). Written as DNA, the CDR3 is TGTGCCAGTAGTATAGGGACTAGCGGCTACGAGCAGTACTTC. The encoded protein is CASSIGTSGYEQYF.

This clone was seen just once. CDR3 region: CASSLEWAVNEKLFF. DNA of the CDR3: TGTGCCAGCAGTCTCGAATGGGCGGTCAATGAAAAACTGTTTTTT. The chain links TRBV27 to TRBJ1-4; D is uncertain. The CDR3 loop spans 15 amino acids. With 5 bases removed from V and 5 bases from J, the gap between germline ends came to 15 bases. Germline V lookup: CDR1 MNHEY, CDR2 SMNVEV (reference sequence). Drawing the rest from reference TRBV27 and TRBJ1-4, the complete variable domain is EAQVTQNPRYLITVTGKKLTVTCSQNMNHEYMSWYRQDPGLGLRQIYYSMNVEVTDKGDVPEGYKVSRKEKRNFPLILESPSPNQTSLYFCASSLEWAVNEKLFFGSGTQLSVL.